Listed here are 11 T cell receptor beta chains from one sample, sequenced in a study of technical replicates of blood from a handful of donors. The assay was immunoSEQ multiplex PCR, and TCRdb's table has in-frame clones only and misses some. The sample includes about 72,000 clones, 80% to 95% of them seen just once. The specimen sequenced was T cells isolated from PBMCs. The source of these receptors is a human donor in good health.

This chain links TRBV11-2 with TRBJ1-2; D unclear. Per the germline V gene, CDR1 is SGHAT and CDR2 is FQNNGV. Trimming shortened V by 2 bases and J by 3 bases, and 10 bases separated the two germline ends. This CDR3 region has 14 residues. This CDR3 is CASSLLPEDYGYTF. In DNA form, the CDR3 reads TGTGCCAGCAGCTTACTGCCAGAGGACTATGGCTACACCTTC.

This chain uses TRBV6-6 with TRBJ2-7; tentative D call: TRBD2 (5 bases). Trimming removed 5 bases at V and 4 bases at J, with 15 bases between. The CDR3 is 14 amino acids. Per germline, CDR1 MNHNY and CDR2 SVGAGI (reference sequence). CDR3 in amino acids: CASSDGLGSYEQYF. CDR3 sequence (DNA): TGTGCCAGCAGTGACGGACTGGGCAGTTACGAGCAGTACTTC.

The CDR3 reads CASRIRGPNTEAFF. The CDR3 coding sequence is TGTGCCAGTAGGATCAGGGGCCCTAACACTGAAGCTTTCTTT. The rearrangement uses TRBV19 and TRBJ1-1, with D possibly matching TRBD1 (6 bases). V lost 6 bases and J lost 2, with 13 bases in between. This CDR3 has 14 residues. Germline CDR1 is LNHDA and CDR2 is SQIVND (reference sequence).

The chain couples TRBV28 to TRBJ2-1, with TRBD2 matching 10 bases. The CDR3 contains 14 residues. Germline CDR1 reads MDHEN; CDR2 reads SYDVKM. V shed 10 bases and J 8 bases; nucleotides not matched to a gene: 11. CDR3 in amino acids: CAIHDEREGYEQFF. DNA for the CDR3: TGTGCCATCCATGACGAGCGGGAGGGATATGAGCAGTTCTTC.

The chain couples TRBV4-1 to TRBJ2-7, with TRBD2 identical over 12 bases. Germline V CDR1 and CDR2: MGHRA, YSYEKL. Losses at the gene ends were 1 base for V and 6 bases for J; bases not matched to a gene: 4. The CDR3 is made up of 15 amino acids. This chain's CDR3 is CASSQGLAGVSEQYF. Written as DNA, the CDR3 is TGCGCCAGCAGCCAAGGACTAGCGGGAGTGAGCGAGCAGTACTTC.

This chain joins TRBV20-1 and TRBJ2-1; the D is unclear. CDR3 length equals 11 residues. Germline assignment: CDR1 DFQATT and CDR2 SNEGSKA (reference sequence). Trimming left V 3 bases short and J 6 bases short, with 6 bases between. This CDR3 is CSASSRNEQFF. CDR3 coding DNA: TGCAGTGCTAGCTCCCGCAATGAGCAGTTCTTC.

The chain has TRBV11-2 and TRBJ1-2; 7 bases match TRBD1. Germline CDR1 reads SGHAT; CDR2 reads FQNNGV. The CDR3 spans 13 residues. V was clipped by 5 bases and J by 2 bases; unmatched bases: 2. The CDR3 spells CASSPQGNYGYTF. The CDR3 DNA is TGTGCCAGCAGCCCACAGGGGAACTATGGCTACACCTTC.

The genes are TRBV9 and TRBJ2-7, with a weak D call TRBD1 (5 bases). Trimming took off 4 bases at V and 0 bases at J, with 11 bases between the two ends. CDR3 length: 14 residues. From germline, CDR1 is SGDLS and CDR2 YYNGEE. The CDR3 sequence: CASSQGDVSYEQYF. CDR3 in DNA: TGTGCCAGCAGCCAGGGTGACGTCTCCTACGAGCAGTACTTC.

The genes are TRBV6-5 and TRBJ1-1; D perhaps matches TRBD1 (6 bases). CDR3 length: 14 amino acids. Germline assignment: CDR1 MNHEY and CDR2 SVGAGI. V lost 5 bases to trimming and J lost 1 base, with 11 bases between them. This CDR3 reads CASSRQERNTEAFF. CDR3 bases: TGTGCCAGCAGTCGACAGGAGAGGAACACTGAAGCTTTCTTT.

The rearrangement uses TRBV4-1 and TRBJ2-2; D is undetermined. The CDR3 length is 15 residues. CDR1 and CDR2 (germline): MGHRA, YSYEKL. The germline V and J ends were trimmed by 1 base and 6 bases, with 12 bases remaining between them. CDR3 coding DNA: TGCGCCAGCAGCCAAGGAACCCTAGGTCCCGGGGAGCTGTTTTTT. Its translation is CASSQGTLGPGELFF.

This clone was seen a handful of times. V and J are TRBV4-3 and TRBJ1-5; D remains ambiguous. The CDR3 has 13 amino acids. V was clipped by 0 bases and J by 9 bases, with 9 bases between them. The germline gives CDR1 LGHNA, CDR2 YSLEER. CDR3 sequence: CASSQERGTPQHF. Written as DNA, the CDR3 is TGCGCCAGCAGCCAAGAACGAGGAACGCCCCAGCATTTT.